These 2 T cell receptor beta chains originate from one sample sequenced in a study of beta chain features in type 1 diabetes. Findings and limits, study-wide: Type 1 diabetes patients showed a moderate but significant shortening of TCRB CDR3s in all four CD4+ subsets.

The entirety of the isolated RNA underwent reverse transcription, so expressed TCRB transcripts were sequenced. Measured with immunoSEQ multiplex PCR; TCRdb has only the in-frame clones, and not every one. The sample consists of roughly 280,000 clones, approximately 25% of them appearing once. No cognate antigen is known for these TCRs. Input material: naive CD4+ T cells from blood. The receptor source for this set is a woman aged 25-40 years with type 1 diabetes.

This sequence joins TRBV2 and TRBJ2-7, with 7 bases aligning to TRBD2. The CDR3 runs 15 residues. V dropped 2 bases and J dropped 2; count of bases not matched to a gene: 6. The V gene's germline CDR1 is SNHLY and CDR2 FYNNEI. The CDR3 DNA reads TGTGCCAGCAGTGAAAACGCGGGAGAGCCCTACGAGCAGTACTTC. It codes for CASSENAGEPYEQYF.

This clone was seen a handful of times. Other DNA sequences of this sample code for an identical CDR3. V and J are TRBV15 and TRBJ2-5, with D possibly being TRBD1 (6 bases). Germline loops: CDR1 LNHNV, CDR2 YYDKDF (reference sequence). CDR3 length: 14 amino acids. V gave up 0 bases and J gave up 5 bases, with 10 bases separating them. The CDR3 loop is CATSRDTGLETQYF. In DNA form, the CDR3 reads TGTGCCACCAGCAGAGATACAGGGTTGGAGACCCAGTACTTC. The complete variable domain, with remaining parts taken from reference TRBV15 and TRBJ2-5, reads DAMVIQNPRYQVTQFGKPVTLSCSQTLNHNVMYWYQQKSSQAPKLLFHYYDKDFNNEADTPDNFQSRRPNTSFCFLDIRSPGLGDTAMYLCATSRDTGLETQYFGPGTRLLVL.